This T cell receptor (beta chain) came from a study of blood T cell repertoires in COVID-19. Whole-study context: COVID-19 samples collected from the United States, Italy and Spain covered acute and convalescent phases.

Sequencing used immunoSEQ multiplex PCR; TCRdb keeps in-frame clones, though not all of them. There are about 400,000 clones in the sample; 88% occur only once, and around 0.91% lies in the top ten. This CDR3 comprises 16 residues. After removal of 0 bases from V and 6 bases from J, the junction contained 5 bases not matched to a gene. Germline assignment: CDR1 LGHNA and CDR2 YSLEER. The sequenced sample was PBMCs or T cells enriched from blood (not recorded which). The chain uses TRBV4-3 and TRBJ2-4, with TRBD2 matching over 10 bases. The receptor was derived from a woman aged 25 to 39 with acute COVID-19. The CDR3 nucleotides read TGCGCCAGCAGCCAAGACAGCGGGGGGGCAGGAAACATTCAGTACTTC. Amino acids: CASSQDSGGAGNIQYF.